The next 17 T cell receptor beta chains were all read from a single sample in a study of T cell responses to AZD1222 COVID-19 vaccine. Clones were read by immunoSEQ multiplex PCR, and TCRdb kept only the in-frame ones, dropping some. The repertoire has fewer than 90,000 clones, approximately 90% of them found once; the top ten carry 11%. The starting material was peripheral blood, obtained 28 days after the second AZD1222 dose. The receptors originated from an adult who received the AZD1222 COVID-19 vaccine.

The chain couples TRBV7-2 to TRBJ1-6; D gene unclear. Trimming stripped 5 bases from V and 4 bases from J, with 6 bases between. The CDR3 is 13 amino acids. Germline CDR1 is SGHTA and CDR2 is FQGNSA. The CDR3 sequence: CASSREYNSPLHF. CDR3 DNA: TGTGCCAGCAGCAGGGAGTATAATTCACCCCTCCACTTT.

This chain uses TRBV6-6 with TRBJ2-6; TRBD1 is a possible D gene (5 bases). The CDR3 has 15 residues. The V gene lost 8 bases and the J gene lost 4 bases, with 15 bases spanning the gap. The germline V gene has CDR1 MNHNY and CDR2 SVGAGI (reference sequence). The CDR3 DNA reads TGTGCCAGCGCCCCCCCGACAGCAGGGGCCAACGTCCTGACTTTC. This gives the protein CASAPPTAGANVLTF.

The chain links TRBV19 to TRBJ1-5; 8 positions agree with TRBD1. The V gene end was trimmed by 5 bases and the J gene end by 6 bases; junction bases not matched to a gene: 6. The CDR3 runs to 14 residues. CDR1 is LNHDA and CDR2 is SQIVND in the germline V gene (reference sequence). The CDR3 DNA reads TGTGCCAGTAGTGCGACAGGGGACCCTCAGCCCCAGCATTTT. Translating it yields CASSATGDPQPQHF.

The chain has TRBV7-3 and TRBJ1-1, with TRBD1 as a possible D gene (5 bases). Per germline, CDR1 SGHTA and CDR2 FQGTGA. The CDR3 has 15 amino acids. V was pared by 2 bases and J by 0 bases, with 10 bases between. The CDR3 spells CASSLVGGLNTEAFF. The CDR3 nucleotides read TGTGCCAGCAGCTTAGTGGGGGGACTGAACACTGAAGCTTTCTTT.

V is TRBV10-2 and J is TRBJ2-1; TRBD2 matches at 7 bases. Germline CDR1 reads WSHSY; CDR2 reads SAAADI. Unmatched junction bases numbered 4, after V lost 4 bases and J lost 4 bases. CDR3 length equals 14 residues. The chain's CDR3 is CASSANGGYNEQFF. The DNA for the CDR3 is TGCGCCAGCAGTGCAAACGGGGGGTACAATGAGCAGTTCTTC.

V gene TRBV2 combines with J gene TRBJ2-7; D gene ambiguous. Trimming shortened V by 5 bases and J by 5 bases, and 7 bases separated the two germline ends. CDR1 is SNHLY, CDR2 FYNNEI, per germline. This CDR3 spans 11 amino acids. CDR3 nucleotide sequence: TGTGCCAGCAGTCCTTTCGACGAGCAGTACTTC. Protein product: CASSPFDEQYF.

The rearrangement uses TRBV14 and TRBJ2-7; tentative D call: TRBD2 (5 bases). V lost 6 bases to trimming and J lost 2 bases, with 11 bases between them. Looked up from germline, CDR1 is SGHDN and CDR2 is FVKESK. The CDR3 runs to 13 residues. CDR3 DNA: TGTGCCAGCAGTCGGGGTGGAACCTACGAGCAGTACTTC. Amino acid sequence: CASSRGGTYEQYF.

This sequence joins TRBV15 and TRBJ2-2; D is uncertain. In germline, CDR1 is LNHNV, CDR2 YYDKDF (reference sequence). V was clipped by 3 bases and J by 6 bases, with 17 bases between them. The CDR3 spans 16 residues. CDR3 in DNA: TGTGCCACCAGCAGCTATACCCGGCCCGCTCCCGGGGAGCTGTTTTTT. Translated: CATSSYTRPAPGELFF.

V is TRBV11-2 and J is TRBJ1-6; no clear D gene. The CDR3 covers 13 residues. Germline V CDR1 and CDR2: SGHAT, FQNNGV. Between the trimmed V and J ends, which lost 8 bases and 6 bases, there was a span of 11 bases. The CDR3 protein is CASRRQFNSPLHF. CDR3 DNA sequence: TGTGCCAGCCGGAGGCAGTTTAATTCACCCCTCCACTTT.

This chain uses TRBV20-1 with TRBJ1-1; D call uncertain. Between the trimmed V and J ends, which lost 4 bases and 5 bases, there was a span of 8 bases. The germline CDR1 and CDR2 sequences are DFQATT and SNEGSKA (reference sequence). This CDR3 has 11 amino acids. CDR3 sequence reads: CSATGITEAFF. The CDR3 nucleotides are TGCAGTGCTACGGGGATTACTGAAGCTTTCTTT.

V is TRBV5-1 and J is TRBJ1-1, with a weak D call TRBD1 (6 bases). The CDR3 covers 13 residues. Trimming shortened V by 4 bases and J by 1 base, and 8 bases separated the two germline ends. CDR1 and CDR2 from the germline V gene are SGHRS and YFSETQ. The CDR3 protein is CASSGTPNTEAFF. The DNA for the CDR3 is TGCGCCAGCAGCGGGACACCGAACACTGAAGCTTTCTTT.

V usage is TRBV29-1 and J usage is TRBJ2-1; TRBD2 aligns across 7 bases. V lost 3 bases and J lost 6; bases outside the gene matches: 8. The CDR3 runs 14 residues. Looked up from germline, CDR1 is SQVTM and CDR2 is ANQGSEA. CDR3 residues: CSVEGGPNSNEQFF. Here the CDR3 DNA reads TGCAGCGTTGAGGGAGGGCCCAACAGCAATGAGCAGTTCTTC.

This clone is a singleton in its sample. The chain carries TRBV19 and TRBJ1-5, with 7 bases that match TRBD1. Per germline, CDR1 LNHDA and CDR2 SQIVND (reference sequence). This CDR3 comprises 13 residues. V was clipped by 6 bases and J by 7 bases; unmatched bases: 6. The CDR3, as DNA: TGTGCCAGTAGCCAGACAGGGTGGCAGCCCCAGCATTTT. Translating gives CASSQTGWQPQHF. Drawing the rest from reference TRBV19 and TRBJ1-5, the complete variable domain is DGGITQSPKYLFRKEGQNVTLSCEQNLNHDAMYWYRQDPGQGLRLIYYSQIVNDFQKGDIAEGYSVSREKKESFPLTVTSAQKNPTAFYLCASSQTGWQPQHFGDGTRLSIL.

The chain uses TRBV6-5 and TRBJ1-6, with D perhaps matching TRBD1 (5 bases). Germline V lookup: CDR1 MNHEY, CDR2 SVGAGI. This CDR3 contains 14 residues. Trimming left V 6 bases short and J 5 bases short, with 11 bases between. The CDR3 loop reads CASRGERDNSPLHF. The CDR3 coding sequence is TGTGCCAGCAGGGGGGAACGCGATAATTCACCCCTCCACTTT.

This sequence joins TRBV18 and TRBJ1-1; D possibly corresponds to TRBD1 (6 bases). Trimming took 5 bases from V and 1 from J, leaving 8 bases between them. The CDR3 has 13 amino acids. Germline V gives CDR1 KGHSH, CDR2 LQKENI. The CDR3 spells CASSAGQNTEAFF. CDR3 coding DNA: TGTGCCAGCTCAGCGGGACAGAACACTGAAGCTTTCTTT.

The rearrangement uses TRBV7-8 and TRBJ1-1; the D is unclear. This CDR3 is 15 amino acids long. The ends were cut back, 1 base at V and 8 bases at J, with 17 bases in the middle. Per germline, CDR1 SGHVS and CDR2 FQNEAQ. CDR3 protein: CASSLVLRVRSEAFF. The CDR3 DNA is TGTGCCAGCAGCTTAGTTTTGAGGGTCCGGAGCGAAGCTTTCTTT.

The chain is built from TRBV6-6 and TRBJ1-1; D may be TRBD1 (5 bases). The germline gives CDR1 MNHNY, CDR2 SVGAGI (reference sequence). Trimming stripped 0 bases from V and 1 base from J, with 6 bases between. This CDR3 has 14 amino acids. The CDR3 DNA reads as TGTGCCAGCAGTTACTCAGGGGCGAACACTGAAGCTTTCTTT. Translation gives CASSYSGANTEAFF.